The 5 T cell receptor beta chains below all came from one sample that was sequenced in a study of cytomegalovirus exposure and HLA in healthy donors. PCR primers comprised 60 Vbeta and 13 Jbeta primers. TCRdb's copy holds only in-frame clones and misses some; the assay was immunoSEQ multiplex PCR. The sample lists about 89,000 clones; approximately 80% were seen once. Material for sequencing was PBMCs. The receptor set was obtained from a man younger than 45 in good health and CMV-seronegative.

J is TRBJ1-6 and V is TRBV30; 7 bases align to TRBD1. The CDR3 contains 13 residues. Trimming took 5 bases from V and 7 from J; bases not matched to a gene: 5. Per the germline V gene, CDR1 is GTSNPN and CDR2 is SVGIG (reference sequence). The CDR3 spells CAWEGTANSPLHF. CDR3 coding DNA: TGTGCCTGGGAGGGGACAGCAAATTCACCCCTCCACTTT. The full variable domain, completed using reference TRBV30 and TRBJ1-6, is SQTIHQWPATLVQPVGSPLSLECTVEGTSNPNLYWYRQAAGRGLQLLFYSVGIGQISSEVPQNLSASRPQDRQFILSSKKLLLSDSGFYLCAWEGTANSPLHFGNGTRLTVT.

V is TRBV11-3 and J is TRBJ2-5, with D uncertain. Germline-derived CDR1 and CDR2 are SGHNT and YENEEA. The CDR3 is 15 amino acids. Trimming removed 1 base at V and 2 bases at J, with 11 bases between. The CDR3: CASSLGVAGQETQYF. CDR3 sequence (DNA): TGTGCCAGCAGCTTAGGCGTTGCAGGACAAGAGACCCAGTACTTC. The full variable domain, rest sourced from reference TRBV11-3 and TRBJ2-5, is EAGVVQSPRYKIIEKKQPVAFWCNPISGHNTLYWYLQNLGQGPELLIRYENEEAVDDSQLPKDRFSAERLKGVDSTLKIQPAELGDSAVYLCASSLGVAGQETQYFGPGTRLLVL.

This chain uses TRBV7-9 with TRBJ2-2; possibly TRBD1 for D (6 bases). V was trimmed by 8 bases and J by 5 bases, leaving 21 bases between them. Germline-derived CDR1 and CDR2 are SEHNR and FQNEAQ (reference sequence). There are 16 residues in the CDR3. The CDR3 nucleotides read TGTGCCAGCGAGCTTAGTGTTTCGGGACAAACCGGGGAGCTGTTTTTT. The encoded protein is CASELSVSGQTGELFF.

The chain joins TRBV19 to TRBJ1-5; no clear D gene. V was clipped by 4 bases and J by 5 bases, with 9 bases between them. The CDR3 loop spans 13 amino acids. The germline V gene encodes CDR1 LNHDA and CDR2 SQIVND (reference sequence). The CDR3 sequence: CASSTQTYQPQHF. The CDR3 DNA is TGTGCCAGTAGTACCCAGACATATCAGCCCCAGCATTTT. Full variable domain (remainder filled in from reference TRBV19 and TRBJ1-5): DGGITQSPKYLFRKEGQNVTLSCEQNLNHDAMYWYRQDPGQGLRLIYYSQIVNDFQKGDIAEGYSVSREKKESFPLTVTSAQKNPTAFYLCASSTQTYQPQHFGDGTRLSIL.

This sequence joins TRBV18 and TRBJ1-4; D is perhaps TRBD1 (6 bases). CDR1 is KGHSH and CDR2 is LQKENI in the germline V gene. The CDR3 spans 15 residues. V was cut by 5 bases and J by 3 bases, with 13 bases left in between. The CDR3 sequence: CASSSRQASNEKLFF. The DNA for the CDR3 is TGTGCCAGCTCATCTCGACAGGCGTCTAATGAAAAACTGTTTTTT.